The 4 T cell receptor beta chains below come from one sample, sequenced in a study of identifying expanded T cells in peripheral blood. Clones were sequenced by immunoSEQ multiplex PCR, and TCRdb holds only the in-frame ones, with some missing. The data hold around 120,000 clones, with 86% observed a single time. Input material: blood. These receptor sequences come from a person aged 18-69 years in good health.

This clone was observed a handful of times. This chain uses TRBV2 with TRBJ2-2; no reliable D call. Germline lookup yields CDR1 SNHLY and CDR2 FYNNEI. The CDR3 sequence is 15 residues long. V dropped 7 bases and J dropped 3 bases, with 15 bases sitting between them. The CDR3 region has the DNA TGTGCCAGCACGGCCGGACCCCGGGACACCGGGGAGCTGTTTTTT. It is translated as CASTAGPRDTGELFF. Looking up the rest from reference TRBV2 and TRBJ2-2 gives the full variable domain: EPEVTQTPSHQVTQMGQEVILRCVPISNHLYFYWYRQILGQKVEFLVSFYNNEISEKSEIFDDQFSVERPDGSNFTLKIRSTKLEDSAMYFCASTAGPRDTGELFFGEGSRLTVL.

This clone was counted a single time. J is TRBJ1-6 and V is TRBV10-3; D possibly corresponds to TRBD1 (5 bases). The V gene's germline CDR1 is ENHRY and CDR2 SYGVKD. Trimming took off 5 bases at V and 8 bases at J, with 7 bases between the two ends. The CDR3 has 12 residues. The chain's CDR3 is CAISIGDSPLHF. The CDR3 bases are TGTGCCATCAGTATAGGGGATTCACCCCTCCACTTT.

This chain links TRBV14 with TRBJ1-1; no clear D. V lost 5 bases and J lost 7, with 20 bases in between. This CDR3 has 15 residues. Germline V lookup: CDR1 SGHDN, CDR2 FVKESK. The CDR3 nucleotides are TGTGCCAGCAGCGGGAGTAACATTCTGGCGAGTGAAGCTTTCTTT. Translation gives CASSGSNILASEAFF.

V gene TRBV7-9 combines with J gene TRBJ1-1; no definite D call. CDR1 is SEHNR and CDR2 is FQNEAQ in the germline V gene (reference sequence). The length of the CDR3 is 13 residues. Trimming removed 1 base from V and 3 bases from J, with 6 bases in between. In DNA form, the CDR3 reads TGTGCCAGCAGCTTAGGACCGGACACTGAAGCTTTCTTT. Its translation: CASSLGPDTEAFF.